Listed below are T cell receptor beta chains from one sample, sequenced in a study of CD8 T cells in Susac syndrome. TCRdb called the immunoSEQ multiplex PCR reads again in MiXCR, with one record for every CDR3 protein. The data contain 71,000 or so distinct CDR3 sequences, 93% of them singletons. The sequenced sample was CD4+ T cells from PBMCs. The source of these receptors is a human donor with Susac syndrome. Both conserved end residues are part of each CDR3. The D gene is left open where the match is weak. Clone size is given for some rows only: seen once, a few or many times, or a class if the clone is expanded.

V: TRBV6-2/TRBV6-3; size: -; D: TRBD2; J: TRBJ2-5; CDR3: CASSPRWPSGGRSQETQYF; DNA: TGTGCCAGCAGTCCTCGATGGCCTAGCGGGGGCCGATCCCAAGAGACCCAGTACTTC
V: TRBV5-1; size: -; D: -; J: TRBJ1-1; CDR3: CASHEGNTEAFF; DNA: TGCGCCAGCCACGAGGGAAACACTGAAGCTTTCTTT
V: TRBV20-1; size: -; D: -; J: TRBJ2-1; CDR3: CSARDYRHNYEQFF; DNA: TGCAGTGCTAGAGACTACAGACACAATTATGAGCAGTTCTTC
V: TRBV10-3; size: -; D: TRBD1; J: TRBJ1-1; CDR3: CATWDRIKTEAFF; DNA: TGTGCCACCTGGGACAGGATAAAGACTGAAGCTTTCTTT
V: TRBV3-1; size: few; D: -; J: TRBJ2-1; CDR3: CASSKGAVNSYNEQFF; DNA: TGTGCCAGCAGCAAAGGAGCGGTTAACTCCTACAATGAGCAGTTCTTC
V: TRBV7-2; size: -; D: -; J: TRBJ1-1; CDR3: CASSLVANTEAFF; DNA: TGTGCCAGCAGCTTAGTGGCGAACACTGAAGCTTTCTTT
V: TRBV27; size: -; D: -; J: TRBJ2-3; CDR3: CASSFRPADTQYF; DNA: TGTGCCAGCAGTTTTCGCCCAGCAGATACGCAGTATTTT
V: TRBV7-2; size: -; D: TRBD2; J: TRBJ2-2; CDR3: CASSAGGYGELFF; DNA: TGTGCCAGCAGCGCGGGGGGCTACGGGGAGCTGTTTTTT
V: TRBV20-1; size: once; D: -; J: TRBJ2-1; CDR3: CSARAGAPYNEQFF; DNA: TGCAGTGCTAGAGCGGGGGCACCCTACAATGAGCAGTTCTTC
V: TRBV29-1; size: -; D: -; J: TRBJ1-5; CDR3: CSVGGRNQPQHF; DNA: TGCAGCGTTGGGGGGAGGAACCAGCCCCAGCATTTT
V: TRBV6-6; size: -; D: TRBD1; J: TRBJ2-1; CDR3: CASSTDRGLVNEQFF; DNA: TGTGCCAGCAGTACTGACAGGGGGCTGGTCAATGAGCAGTTCTTC
V: TRBV9; size: -; D: TRBD1; J: TRBJ2-6; CDR3: CASSLTGTVYSGANVLTF; DNA: TGTGCCAGCAGCTTGACCGGGACAGTTTACTCTGGGGCCAACGTCCTGACTTTC
V: TRBV30; size: -; D: -; J: TRBJ2-7; CDR3: CAWSPGTPQYF; DNA: TGTGCCTGGAGTCCGGGGACGCCTCAGTACTTC
V: TRBV20-1; size: -; D: TRBD2; J: TRBJ2-1; CDR3: CSATLPQGGGYEQFF; DNA: TGCAGTGCTACCCTACCCCAGGGCGGGGGTTATGAGCAGTTCTTC
V: TRBV6-6; size: -; D: TRBD1; J: TRBJ2-7; CDR3: CASSYSSQGQAREQYF; DNA: TGTGCCAGCAGTTACTCGAGTCAAGGACAGGCGAGGGAGCAGTACTTC
V: TRBV29-1; size: -; D: -; J: TRBJ1-2; CDR3: CSVGSVNYGYTF; DNA: TGCAGCGTTGGATCGGTGAACTATGGCTACACCTTC
V: TRBV5-4; size: -; D: -; J: TRBJ2-2; CDR3: CASSLDGNGELFF; DNA: TGTGCCAGCAGCTTGGATGGGAACGGGGAGCTGTTTTTT
V: TRBV20-1; size: -; D: TRBD1; J: TRBJ1-2; CDR3: CSADRTGADYGYTF; DNA: TGCAGTGCTGACCGGACAGGGGCGGACTATGGCTACACCTTC
V: TRBV11-2; size: once; D: -; J: TRBJ2-1; CDR3: CASSPRSSSYNEQFF; DNA: TGTGCCAGCAGCCCTCGGAGCAGCTCCTACAATGAGCAGTTCTTC
V: TRBV20-1; size: -; D: -; J: TRBJ1-5; CDR3: CSARLPTGTRNQPQHF; DNA: TGCAGTGCTAGACTCCCCACAGGGACCCGCAATCAGCCCCAGCATTTT
V: TRBV14; size: once; D: TRBD1; J: TRBJ2-7; CDR3: CASSHPQDRVYEQYF; DNA: TGTGCCAGCAGCCACCCTCAGGACAGGGTCTACGAGCAGTACTTC
V: TRBV4-1; size: -; D: -; J: TRBJ1-5; CDR3: CASSQQGYSNQPQHF; DNA: TGCGCCAGCAGCCAACAGGGTTATAGCAATCAGCCCCAGCATTTT
V: TRBV7-2; size: -; D: -; J: TRBJ2-7; CDR3: CASSAEGGPYEQYF; DNA: TGTGCCAGCAGCGCCGAAGGGGGACCCTACGAGCAGTACTTC
V: TRBV7-8; size: -; D: -; J: TRBJ2-2; CDR3: CASSLSGTLNTGELFF; DNA: TGTGCCAGCAGCTTGTCAGGGACCCTGAACACCGGGGAGCTGTTTTTT
V: TRBV4-3; size: -; D: -; J: TRBJ2-7; CDR3: CASSQEVYSRLSYEQYF; DNA: TGCGCCAGCAGCCAAGAGGTGTACAGCCGACTCTCCTACGAGCAGTACTTC
V: TRBV25-1; size: few; D: -; J: TRBJ1-6; CDR3: CASSLQSSYNSPLHF; DNA: TGTGCCAGCAGTTTACAAAGCTCCTATAATTCACCCCTCCACTTT
V: TRBV20-1; size: -; D: -; J: TRBJ1-5; CDR3: CSSPGQEPQHF; DNA: TGCAGTTCCCCAGGTCAGGAGCCCCAGCATTTT
V: TRBV7-2; size: -; D: -; J: TRBJ2-2; CDR3: CASSSMGLTGELFF; DNA: TGTGCCAGCAGCTCGATGGGGCTCACCGGGGAGCTGTTTTTT
V: TRBV7-2; size: -; D: TRBD1; J: TRBJ1-2; CDR3: CASSGDRRYGYTF; DNA: TGTGCCAGCAGCGGGGACAGGAGATATGGCTACACCTTC
V: TRBV4-1; size: -; D: TRBD2; J: TRBJ2-1; CDR3: CASSQDFRFGRGNSYNEQFF; DNA: TGCGCCAGCAGCCAGGATTTTAGGTTTGGGCGGGGGAACTCCTACAATGAGCAGTTCTTC
V: TRBV7-9; size: once; D: -; J: TRBJ2-2; CDR3: CASSLITVGGELFF; DNA: TGTGCCAGCAGCTTAATCACGGTTGGCGGGGAGCTGTTTTTT
V: TRBV4-3; size: -; D: -; J: TRBJ1-5; CDR3: CASSQDMPGPQHF; DNA: TGCGCCAGCAGCCAAGATATGCCAGGGCCCCAGCATTTT
V: TRBV20-1; size: -; D: -; J: TRBJ1-1; CDR3: CSAAGMRNTEAFF; DNA: TGCAGTGCGGCAGGGATGAGAAACACTGAAGCTTTCTTT
V: TRBV4-1; size: -; D: -; J: TRBJ2-7; CDR3: CASSQAYRGGYEQYF; DNA: TGCGCCAGCAGCCAAGCCTACCGGGGTGGGTACGAGCAGTACTTC
V: TRBV12-3/TRBV12-4; size: few; D: TRBD1; J: TRBJ2-6; CDR3: CASSLGTGGGGANVLTF; DNA: TGTGCCAGCAGTTTAGGGACAGGGGGCGGAGGGGCCAACGTCCTGACTTTC
V: TRBV7-2; size: -; D: -; J: TRBJ1-2; CDR3: CASSLLTANYGYTF; DNA: TGTGCCAGCAGCTTACTGACAGCGAATTATGGCTACACCTTC
V: TRBV18; size: -; D: -; J: TRBJ1-3; CDR3: CASSPPTRLIGNTIYF; DNA: TGTGCCAGCTCACCACCGACCCGCCTGATTGGAAACACCATATATTTT
V: TRBV3-1; size: -; D: -; J: TRBJ2-5; CDR3: CASSRSGGEETQYF; DNA: TGTGCCAGCAGCCGATCCGGGGGAGAAGAGACCCAGTACTTC
V: TRBV7-9; size: -; D: -; J: TRBJ1-1; CDR3: CASSTTPGAATEAFF; DNA: TGTGCCAGCAGCACCACCCCGGGGGCGGCCACTGAAGCTTTCTTT
V: TRBV9; size: -; D: -; J: TRBJ1-6; CDR3: CASSPTVGSDSPLHF; DNA: TGTGCCAGCAGCCCCACCGTTGGGTCGGATTCACCCCTCCACTTT
V: TRBV19; size: -; D: TRBD1; J: TRBJ2-1; CDR3: CASSRGGLGVWDEQFF; DNA: TGTGCCAGTAGCCGAGGGGGCCTGGGGGTCTGGGATGAGCAGTTCTTC
V: TRBV5-1; size: -; D: TRBD1; J: TRBJ1-2; CDR3: CASSLTGDHYGYTF; DNA: TGCGCCAGCAGCTTGACAGGGGATCACTATGGCTACACCTTC
V: TRBV20-1; size: -; D: TRBD1; J: TRBJ1-1; CDR3: CSAVKGQGAPEAFF; DNA: TGCAGTGCTGTCAAGGGACAGGGGGCCCCTGAAGCTTTCTTT
V: TRBV6-2/TRBV6-3; size: -; D: -; J: TRBJ2-3; CDR3: CATMTVLTPDTQYF; DNA: TGTGCCACCATGACAGTCCTCACACCGGATACGCAGTATTTT
V: TRBV20-1; size: -; D: -; J: TRBJ2-4; CDR3: CSAHREGRIQYF; DNA: TGCAGTGCTCACCGAGAGGGGCGTATTCAGTACTTC
V: TRBV28; size: once; D: -; J: TRBJ2-3; CDR3: CASISTARWQYF; DNA: TGTGCCAGCATCTCAACAGCCCGATGGCAGTATTTT
V: TRBV12-5; size: -; D: -; J: TRBJ2-7; CDR3: CASGLVRDYEQYF; DNA: TGTGCTAGTGGTTTGGTACGGGATTACGAGCAGTACTTC
V: TRBV28; size: once; D: -; J: TRBJ1-6; CDR3: CASSVDIWGSPLHF; DNA: TGTGCCAGCAGTGTCGATATCTGGGGTTCACCCCTCCACTTT
V: TRBV7-8; size: -; D: TRBD2; J: TRBJ2-3; CDR3: CASSYPLQRGQDTQYF; DNA: TGTGCCAGCAGCTACCCACTCCAGCGGGGTCAAGATACGCAGTATTTT
V: TRBV28; size: -; D: -; J: TRBJ1-2; CDR3: CASSAGPNYGYTF; DNA: TGTGCCAGCAGCGCGGGGCCTAACTATGGCTACACCTTC
V: TRBV14; size: few; D: -; J: TRBJ1-6; CDR3: CASSQREGSYNSPLHF; DNA: TGTGCCAGCAGCCAACGGGAGGGCTCCTATAATTCACCCCTCCACTTT
V: TRBV14; size: once; D: -; J: TRBJ1-1; CDR3: CASSPGTLQVAFF; DNA: TGTGCCAGCAGCCCAGGGACGTTACAAGTGGCTTTCTTT
V: TRBV20-1; size: once; D: -; J: TRBJ1-1; CDR3: CSARELDPTRTEAFF; DNA: TGCAGTGCTAGGGAACTAGACCCAACACGCACTGAAGCTTTCTTT
V: TRBV14; size: few; D: -; J: TRBJ2-5; CDR3: CASSQPRGPETQYF; DNA: TGTGCCAGCAGCCAACCCAGGGGACCGGAGACCCAGTACTTC
V: TRBV30; size: -; D: -; J: TRBJ2-1; CDR3: CAWSLGSYNEQFF; DNA: TGTGCCTGGAGTTTGGGGTCCTACAATGAGCAGTTCTTC
V: TRBV10-3; size: -; D: -; J: TRBJ1-4; CDR3: CAITGDNEKLFF; DNA: TGTGCCATCACAGGGGATAATGAAAAACTGTTTTTT
V: TRBV30; size: -; D: -; J: TRBJ1-3; CDR3: CAWRARRSVSGNTIYF; DNA: TGTGCCTGGAGGGCCAGGAGGTCGGTCTCTGGAAACACCATATATTTT
V: TRBV6-2/TRBV6-3; size: -; D: TRBD2; J: TRBJ2-7; CDR3: CASSYSEAGVDEQYF; DNA: TGTGCCAGCAGTTACTCGGAAGCGGGGGTCGACGAGCAGTACTTC
V: TRBV7-2; size: -; D: TRBD1; J: TRBJ2-1; CDR3: CASSLGRGQGRNDEQFF; DNA: TGTGCCAGCAGCTTAGGGAGGGGACAGGGCAGAAACGATGAGCAGTTCTTC
V: TRBV5-6; size: -; D: TRBD1; J: TRBJ1-2; CDR3: CASSIEWGQGFNYGYTF; DNA: TGTGCCAGCAGCATTGAATGGGGACAGGGATTTAACTATGGCTACACCTTC